This T cell receptor (beta chain) is from a study of blood T cell repertoires in COVID-19. Background on the study: Acute and convalescent COVID-19 specimens originated in the United States, Italy and Spain.

Authors' data handling: Amplification from reference gene primers served as the basis for estimated nucleated cell counts. Only in-frame clones appear in the TCRdb table, and some are missing; sequencing was by immunoSEQ multiplex PCR. V, J and clone size were drawn from that table, and D and trimming were deduced from the DNA. The sample has under 300,000 clones; just over 90% are singletons. This CDR3 contains 15 residues. Trimming took off 5 bases at V and 4 bases at J, with 17 bases between the two ends. Germline CDR1 and CDR2: SEHNR and FQNEAQ (reference sequence). The TCR comes from a woman in her late teens or twenties who had recovered from COVID-19. The chain is built from TRBV7-9 and TRBJ1-2; D is perhaps TRBD1 (6 bases). Sequencing was carried out using PBMCs or T cells enriched from blood (not recorded which). The CDR3: CASSTTGGAPYGYTF. In DNA form, the CDR3 reads TGTGCCAGCAGCACTACGGGGGGGGCCCCCTATGGCTACACCTTC.